Described below is a single T cell receptor beta chain sequence and its context. The antigen remains unidentified. This entry belongs to a study of T cell responses to AZD1222 COVID-19 vaccine. Study-wide findings and caveats: Donors in the cohort were predominantly white British and more often female, and clonal diversity was possibly underestimated.

Measured with immunoSEQ multiplex PCR; TCRdb has only the in-frame clones, and not every one. The table lists 8,000 to 9,000 clones, around 87% of them singletons, with about 7% in the top ten. Per the germline V gene, CDR1 is LNHDA and CDR2 is SQIVND (reference sequence). V dropped 3 bases and J dropped 7 bases, with 10 bases sitting between them. CDR3 size: 13 residues. The gene calls are TRBV19 and TRBJ1-5; D unresolved. Specimen: peripheral blood, collected 28 days after the second AZD1222 dose. The TCR was taken from an adult who received the AZD1222 COVID-19 vaccine. CDR3 sequence reads: CASSMTDRQPQHF. The DNA for the CDR3 is TGTGCCAGTAGTATGACCGACCGGCAGCCCCAGCATTTT.